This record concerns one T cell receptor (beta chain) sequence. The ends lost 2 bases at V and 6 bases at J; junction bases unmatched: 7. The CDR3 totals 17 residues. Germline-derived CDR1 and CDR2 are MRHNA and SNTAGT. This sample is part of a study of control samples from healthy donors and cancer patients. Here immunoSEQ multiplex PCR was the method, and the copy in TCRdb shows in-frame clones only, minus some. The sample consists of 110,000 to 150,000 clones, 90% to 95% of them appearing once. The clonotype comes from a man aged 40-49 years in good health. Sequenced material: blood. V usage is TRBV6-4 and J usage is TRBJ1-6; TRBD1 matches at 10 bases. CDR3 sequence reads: CASSDGTGVGGNSPLHF. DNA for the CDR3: TGTGCCAGCAGTGACGGGACAGGGGTAGGAGGTAATTCACCCCTCCACTTT.